A selection of T cell receptor beta chains follows, all from one sample in a study of blood T cell repertoires in COVID-19. The table came from immunoSEQ multiplex PCR; TCRdb's copy has only in-frame clones and leaves some out. The table records about 68,000 clones, 75% to 90% of them present only once. Source material: peripheral blood. These receptors were taken from a man younger than 40 with acute or convalescent COVID-19. CDR3s include the opening cysteine and the closing phenylalanine or tryptophan. The D gene is left open where the match is weak. Not every row has a clone size; where given, it reads once, few, many or a size class.

TRBJ1-6 | NA | TRBV5-4 | NA | TGTGCCAGCAGCTTGGATCTGAATTCACCCCTCCACTTT | CASSLDLNSPLHF
TRBJ1-6 | NA | TRBV7-8 | NA | TGTGCCAGCAGCGGGCGGAACAGGGCCAATTCACCCCTCCACTTT | CASSGRNRANSPLHF
TRBJ2-1 | TRBD2 | TRBV13 | once | TGTGCCAGCAGCCATAAGCCCGCCGGACTAGCGGGTGTAAATGAGCAGTTCTTC | CASSHKPAGLAGVNEQFF
TRBJ2-7 | TRBD2 | TRBV28 | NA | TGTGCCAGCCTTTCACCCACTAGCGGGAGATACGAGCAGTACTTC | CASLSPTSGRYEQYF
TRBJ2-1 | TRBD2 | TRBV12-5 | NA | TGTGCTAGTGGTTTGGTAGGTATGACCGGTCACGGGAGGTACAACAATGAGCAGTTCTTC | CASGLVGMTGHGRYNNEQFF
TRBJ2-2 | TRBD2 | TRBV3-1/TRBV3-2 | few | TGTGCCAGCAGCCCGACGGGACTAGCCAACACCGGGGAGCTGTTTTTT | CASSPTGLANTGELFF
TRBJ1-4 | TRBD1 | TRBV4-1 | NA | TGCGCCAGCAGCCAAGCTAGAGGTGGAACGGGACAGCTGAGAAAACTGTTTTTT | CASSQARGGTGQLRKLFF
TRBJ2-3 | TRBD1 | TRBV2 | NA | TGTGCCAGCAGTCCCCTGACAGGGGGCGCGGGAGATACGCAGTATTTT | CASSPLTGGAGDTQYF
TRBJ1-5 | NA | TRBV7-2 | NA | TGTGCCAGCAGCTATAGTTGGCAGGGGCAGCCCCAGCATTTT | CASSYSWQGQPQHF
TRBJ1-1 | NA | TRBV19 | NA | TGTGCCACTCAGGGGTTCCGAAACACTGAAGCTTTCTTT | CATQGFRNTEAFF
TRBJ2-5 | NA | TRBV5-5 | few | TGTGCCAGCCAACTGGCGGGGCTCCAAGAGACCCAGTACTTC | CASQLAGLQETQYF
TRBJ1-6 | NA | TRBV6-1 | NA | TGTGCCAGCAGTGAACCGGGACATAATAATTCACCCCTCCACTTT | CASSEPGHNNSPLHF
TRBJ1-5 | NA | TRBV30 | few | TGTGCCTCGGATGCCGGGCGGGGGTTACAGCCCCAGCATTTT | CASDAGRGLQPQHF
TRBJ2-1 | NA | TRBV3-1/TRBV3-2 | NA | TGTGCCAGCAGCCAAGAAATCGGCGGATACAATGAGCAGTTCTTC | CASSQEIGGYNEQFF
TRBJ1-6 | NA | TRBV28 | NA | TGTGCCAGCAGTTTGACCGGGTTGCTTTCACCCCTCCACTTT | CASSLTGLLSPLHF
TRBJ1-1 | TRBD1 | TRBV5-1 | NA | TGCGCCAGCAGCCCCGGGACAGGGGTGGACACTGAAGCTTTCTTT | CASSPGTGVDTEAFF
TRBJ2-2 | TRBD1 | TRBV11-1 | NA | TGTGCCAGCAGGGGGACAGGCACCACCGGGGAGCTGTTTTTT | CASRGTGTTGELFF
TRBJ2-7 | TRBD2 | TRBV4-3 | NA | TGCGCCAGCAGCCAAAATTGGGTGCGACTAGCGTCCTACGAGCAGTACTTC | CASSQNWVRLASYEQYF
TRBJ2-2 | NA | TRBV19 | NA | TGTGCCAGTAGTATTTCCCTCGGCACCGGGGAGCTGTTTTTT | CASSISLGTGELFF
TRBJ2-5 | NA | TRBV15 | once | TGTGCCACCAGCAGAGTAGGGCGCCCGGGGGAGACCCAGTACTTC | CATSRVGRPGETQYF
TRBJ2-7 | TRBD2 | TRBV29-1 | NA | TGCAGCGGGGAGGGTCCGCGGGGAGAGCAGTACTTC | CSGEGPRGEQYF
TRBJ2-1 | NA | TRBV6-5 | NA | TGTGCCAGCAAAATGATAACTAGTTCGAGTGAGCAGTTCTTC | CASKMITSSSEQFF
TRBJ1-6 | TRBD1 | TRBV9 | medium-sized | TGTGCCAGCAGCGCCTCCGGGACAGCCCTAAATTCACCCCTCCACTTT | CASSASGTALNSPLHF
TRBJ1-2 | NA | TRBV28 | NA | TGTGCCAGCAGGATCGACCGACAGGATGGCTACACCTTC | CASRIDRQDGYTF
TRBJ2-2 | NA | TRBV9 | NA | TGTGCCAGCAGCGTAGACTGGAACACCGGGGAGCTGTTTTTT | CASSVDWNTGELFF
TRBJ2-1 | TRBD2 | TRBV6-2/TRBV6-3 | NA | TGTGCCAGCAGTTACGGTTTCCCTAGCGGAGGCTACAATGAGCAGTTCTTC | CASSYGFPSGGYNEQFF
TRBJ1-5 | NA | TRBV6-6 | once | TGTGCCAGCACTCAGGGAAGTCAGCCCCAGCATTTT | CASTQGSQPQHF
TRBJ2-5 | TRBD2 | TRBV19 | NA | TGTGCCAGTAGTATAGATACTAGCGGTGCCCAAGAGACCCAGTACTTC | CASSIDTSGAQETQYF
TRBJ2-2 | NA | TRBV27 | NA | TGTGCCAGCAGTTTAGCGGGGGCGCTGTCCCCGAACACCGGGGAGCTGTTTTTT | CASSLAGALSPNTGELFF
TRBJ2-2 | NA | TRBV29-1 | NA | TGCAGCGTTGAAGGCCCTCAGCGTACCGGGGAGCTGTTTTTT | CSVEGPQRTGELFF
TRBJ2-3 | TRBD2 | TRBV28 | NA | TGTGCCAGCAGTCTAGCGGGGAGCAACACAGATACGCAGTATTTT | CASSLAGSNTDTQYF
TRBJ1-1 | NA | TRBV9 | NA | TGTGCCAGCAGCGTAGATTGGGGCGATACTGAAGCTTTCTTT | CASSVDWGDTEAFF
TRBJ1-2 | TRBD1 | TRBV19 | NA | TGTGCCAGTAGTCCCGGGACAGCCCATGGCTACACCTTC | CASSPGTAHGYTF
TRBJ1-1 | NA | TRBV12-3/TRBV12-4 | NA | TGTGCCAGCAGTTGGACAGCAGATGAAGCTTTCTTT | CASSWTADEAFF
TRBJ2-3 | NA | TRBV28 | NA | TGTGCCAGCAGTGGGACTGAAGGGGCAGATACGCAGTATTTT | CASSGTEGADTQYF
TRBJ1-5 | NA | TRBV6-1 | NA | TGTGCCAGCAGTGAGAGGAGGGCCGCTCAGCCCCAGCATTTT | CASSERRAAQPQHF
TRBJ2-1 | NA | TRBV28 | NA | TGTGCCAGCAGACCACTAGACGCCGGGGACAATGAGCAGTTCTTC | CASRPLDAGDNEQFF
TRBJ2-4 | NA | TRBV14 | once | TGTGCCAGCAGCCAGGGTTGGCGGCAAAACATTCAGTACTTC | CASSQGWRQNIQYF
TRBJ2-7 | TRBD1 | TRBV28 | NA | TGTGCCAGCAGGGGAACAGGGGGCGAACTAGCGAGCTCCTACGAGCAGTACTTC | CASRGTGGELASSYEQYF
TRBJ2-5 | NA | TRBV15 | few | TGTGCCACCAGCACCTCGAGGGAGACCCAGTACTTC | CATSTSRETQYF
TRBJ1-6 | TRBD1 | TRBV7-3 | NA | TGTGCCAGCAGCTCCCAGGGGGCCGGCTATAATTCACCCCTCCACTTT | CASSSQGAGYNSPLHF